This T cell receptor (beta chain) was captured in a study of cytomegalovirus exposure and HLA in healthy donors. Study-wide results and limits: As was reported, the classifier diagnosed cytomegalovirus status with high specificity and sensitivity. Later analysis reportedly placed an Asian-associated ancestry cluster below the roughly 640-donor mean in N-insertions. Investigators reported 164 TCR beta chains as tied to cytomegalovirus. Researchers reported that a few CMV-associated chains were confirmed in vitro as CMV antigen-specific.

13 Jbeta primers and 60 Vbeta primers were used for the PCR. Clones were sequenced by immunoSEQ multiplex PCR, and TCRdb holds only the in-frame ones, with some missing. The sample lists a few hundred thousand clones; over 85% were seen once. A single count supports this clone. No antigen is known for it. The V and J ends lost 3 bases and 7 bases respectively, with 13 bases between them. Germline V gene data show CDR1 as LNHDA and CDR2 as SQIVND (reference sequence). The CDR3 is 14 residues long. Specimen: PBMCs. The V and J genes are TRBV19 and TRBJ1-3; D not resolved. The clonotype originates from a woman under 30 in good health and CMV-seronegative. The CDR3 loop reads CASSMGPGANTIYF. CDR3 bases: TGTGCCAGTAGTATGGGCCCCGGCGCGAACACCATATATTTT.